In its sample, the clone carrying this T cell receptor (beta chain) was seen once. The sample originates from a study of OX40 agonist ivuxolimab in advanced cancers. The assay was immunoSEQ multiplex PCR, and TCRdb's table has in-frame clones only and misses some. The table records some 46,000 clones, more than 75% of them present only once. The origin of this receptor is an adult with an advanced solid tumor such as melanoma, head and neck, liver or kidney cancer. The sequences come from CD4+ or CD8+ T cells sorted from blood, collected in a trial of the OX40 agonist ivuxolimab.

The CDR3 loop reads CSVEPKNNYGYTF. The CDR3 DNA reads as TGCAGCGTTGAGCCTAAGAATAACTATGGCTACACCTTC. The chain employs TRBV29-1 and TRBJ1-2; D not certain. The CDR3 runs to 13 residues. Germline loops: CDR1 SQVTM, CDR2 ANQGSEA. Trimming stripped 3 bases from V and 1 base from J, with 9 bases between.